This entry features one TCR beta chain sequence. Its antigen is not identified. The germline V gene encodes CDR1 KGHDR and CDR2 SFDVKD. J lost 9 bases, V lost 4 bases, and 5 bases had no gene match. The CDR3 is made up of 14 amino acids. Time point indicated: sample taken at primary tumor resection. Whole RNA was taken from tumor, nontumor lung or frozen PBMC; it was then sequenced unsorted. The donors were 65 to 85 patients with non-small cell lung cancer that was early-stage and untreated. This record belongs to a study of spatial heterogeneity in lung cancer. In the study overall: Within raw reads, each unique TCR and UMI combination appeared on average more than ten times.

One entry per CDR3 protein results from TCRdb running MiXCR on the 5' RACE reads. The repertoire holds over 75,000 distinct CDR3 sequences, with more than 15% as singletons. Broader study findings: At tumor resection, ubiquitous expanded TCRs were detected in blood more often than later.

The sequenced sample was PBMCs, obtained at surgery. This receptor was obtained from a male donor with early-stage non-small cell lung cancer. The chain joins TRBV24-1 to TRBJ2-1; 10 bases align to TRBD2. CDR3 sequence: CATSDSPSGGEQFF. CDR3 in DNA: TGTGCCACCAGTGACTCCCCTAGCGGGGGTGAGCAGTTCTTC.